Listed below are T cell receptor beta chains from one sample, sequenced in a study of shared clonotypes between healthy human individuals. Data came from immunoSEQ multiplex PCR; TCRdb stores just in-frame clones and leaves some out. The table includes 2 million to 2.5 million clones, about 95% detected once. The sample comprised naive CD4+ T cells sorted from blood. These receptors originate from a man younger than 35 in good health. CDR3s include the opening cysteine and the closing phenylalanine or tryptophan. The D gene is left open where the match is weak. Expanded clones get a size class; other rows say once, few or many, or leave the size out.

TRBV6-1	TRBD1	NA	TRBJ1-5	CASSETSGGGQPQHF	TGTGCCAGCAGTGAAACATCAGGGGGTGGTCAGCCCCAGCATTTT
TRBV15	NA	NA	TRBJ2-2	CATSRDVSGGTTPGELFF	TGTGCCACCAGCAGAGACGTATCCGGGGGAACTACACCGGGGGAGCTGTTTTTT
TRBV10-3	TRBD1	NA	TRBJ1-2	CAISESSIGTGVGYTF	TGTGCCATCAGTGAGTCTTCGATAGGGACAGGGGTTGGCTACACCTTC
TRBV5-3	NA	once	TRBJ2-6	CARSLDTVSGANVLTF	TGTGCCAGAAGCTTGGATACTGTCTCTGGGGCCAACGTCCTGACTTTC
TRBV7-2	NA	NA	TRBJ2-3	CASSPLSSTDTQYF	TGTGCCAGCAGCCCACTTAGCTCGACAGATACGCAGTATTTT
TRBV15	TRBD1	NA	TRBJ1-1	CATSREQTGENTEAFF	TGTGCCACCAGCAGAGAGCAGACAGGGGAGAACACTGAAGCTTTCTTT
TRBV7-2	TRBD2	NA	TRBJ2-7	CASSYLSTSGYEQYF	TGTGCCAGCAGCTACCTGTCGACTAGCGGCTACGAGCAGTACTTC
TRBV4-1	TRBD1	once	TRBJ2-3	CASSPWDRENTQYF	TGCGCCAGCAGCCCTTGGGACAGGGAAAATACGCAGTATTTT
TRBV18	NA	NA	TRBJ2-7	CASSPSNDWGRVAYEQYF	TGTGCCAGCTCACCATCGAACGACTGGGGCAGGGTGGCCTACGAGCAGTACTTC
TRBV7-2	TRBD1	NA	TRBJ2-7	CASSYGTASSYEQYF	TGTGCCAGCAGCTACGGGACAGCGAGCTCCTACGAGCAGTACTTC
TRBV6-6	TRBD2	NA	TRBJ2-1	CASTPGGATSYNEQFF	TGTGCCAGCACCCCGGGAGGGGCCACCTCCTACAATGAGCAGTTCTTC
TRBV15	NA	NA	TRBJ2-1	CATSRRDLPDEQFF	TGTGCCACCAGCAGGAGAGACCTACCGGATGAGCAGTTCTTC
TRBV9	TRBD1	NA	TRBJ1-2	CASSPQTGGYGYTF	TGTGCCAGCAGCCCCCAGACAGGGGGTTATGGCTACACCTTC
TRBV28	TRBD2	NA	TRBJ2-1	CASSFSGLGTYNEQFF	TGTGCCAGCAGTTTTTCGGGACTAGGGACATACAATGAGCAGTTCTTC
TRBV5-1	TRBD2	NA	TRBJ2-1	CASSLASGSYNEQFF	TGCGCCAGCAGCTTGGCCAGCGGGAGCTACAATGAGCAGTTCTTC
TRBV30	NA	NA	TRBJ2-5	CAGSGGGPQETQYF	TGTGCCGGGTCAGGGGGGGGCCCCCAAGAGACCCAGTACTTC
TRBV18	TRBD2	NA	TRBJ2-7	CASSPILAGERGEQYF	TGTGCCAGCTCACCAATACTAGCGGGAGAGAGGGGCGAGCAGTACTTC
TRBV5-3	TRBD2	NA	TRBJ2-1	CARSLGTSGGSSYNEQFF	TGTGCCAGAAGCCTCGGGACTAGCGGGGGGAGCTCCTACAATGAGCAGTTCTTC
TRBV7-9	TRBD2	NA	TRBJ2-3	CASSQIAGGSTDTQYF	TGTGCCAGCAGCCAAATAGCGGGGGGGAGCACAGATACGCAGTATTTT
TRBV10-1	NA	NA	TRBJ2-7	CASSAGGSGEQYF	TGCGCCAGCAGTGCCGGGGGATCGGGTGAGCAGTACTTC
TRBV10-1	NA	NA	TRBJ2-2	CASSDGNTGELFF	TGCGCCAGCAGTGACGGAAACACCGGGGAGCTGTTTTTT
TRBV7-9	TRBD1	once	TRBJ2-7	CASSALRDRESEQYF	TGTGCCAGCAGCGCGCTCCGGGACAGGGAGTCCGAGCAGTACTTC
TRBV2	NA	NA	TRBJ1-6	CASSEEQGRTPLHF	TGTGCCAGCAGTGAAGAACAAGGGAGAACGCCCCTCCACTTT
TRBV5-6	NA	NA	TRBJ2-7	CASSLLSPSGYEQYF	TGTGCCAGCAGCTTGTTGTCACCCTCCGGCTACGAGCAGTACTTC
TRBV10-1	NA	NA	TRBJ2-7	CASRVGWGSYEQYF	TGCGCCAGCAGGGTGGGGTGGGGGTCCTACGAGCAGTACTTC
TRBV7-9	NA	NA	TRBJ2-7	CASSSSQGYGYEQYF	TGTGCCAGCAGTTCCTCCCAGGGGTATGGATACGAGCAGTACTTC
TRBV28	NA	once	TRBJ2-1	CASRNGEGFYEQFF	TGTGCCAGCAGAAACGGCGAGGGTTTTTATGAGCAGTTCTTC
TRBV4-1	TRBD2	NA	TRBJ2-7	CASSQDRPGGEQYF	TGCGCCAGCAGCCAAGATCGCCCGGGAGGCGAGCAGTACTTC
TRBV4-3	TRBD2	NA	TRBJ2-2	CASSQGGLADAGELFF	TGCGCCAGCAGCCAAGGCGGACTAGCCGATGCCGGGGAGCTGTTTTTT
TRBV7-8	NA	NA	TRBJ1-5	CASSLYGDQPQHF	TGTGCCAGCAGCTTGTACGGGGATCAGCCCCAGCATTTT
TRBV29-1	TRBD1	NA	TRBJ1-2	CSVGGQGTGYTF	TGCAGCGTTGGGGGACAGGGGACAGGCTACACCTTC
TRBV27	NA	few	TRBJ1-2	CASSSFSSLTNYGYTF	TGTGCCAGCAGTTCCTTCAGCTCTCTTACTAACTATGGCTACACCTTC
TRBV28	TRBD2	NA	TRBJ2-3	CASSLGLGPTSGGKLYTSTDTQYF	TGTGCCAGCAGTTTAGGACTAGGTCCGACTAGCGGGGGAAAACTTTATACTAGCACAGATACGCAGTATTTT
TRBV25-1	NA	NA	TRBJ2-7	CASSRQGGFYEQYF	TGTGCCAGCAGTAGGCAGGGGGGATTCTACGAGCAGTACTTC
TRBV25-1	NA	NA	TRBJ2-7	CASSESRLPYEQYF	TGTGCCAGCAGTGAATCAAGGTTGCCCTACGAGCAGTACTTC
TRBV7-7	NA	once	TRBJ1-4	CASSLFAGEKLFF	TGTGCTAGCAGCTTATTTGCAGGTGAAAAACTGTTTTTT
TRBV5-4	NA	NA	TRBJ1-4	CASSQTDGAAYVEKLFF	TGTGCCAGCAGCCAAACAGACGGGGCGGCCTACGTAGAAAAACTGTTTTTT
TRBV15	NA	once	TRBJ2-7	CATSRDQGKSYEQYF	TGTGCCACCAGCAGAGATCAGGGCAAATCCTACGAGCAGTACTTC
TRBV30	NA	NA	TRBJ2-7	CAWSVGGSTYEQYF	TGTGCCTGGAGTGTCGGGGGATCCACCTACGAGCAGTACTTC
TRBV28	NA	NA	TRBJ1-4	CASSRIGRDEKLFF	TGTGCCAGCAGCCGAATAGGGAGGGATGAAAAACTGTTTTTT
TRBV2	TRBD1	NA	TRBJ1-4	CASNRQGTGNEKLFF	TGTGCCAGCAATAGACAGGGGACGGGTAATGAAAAACTGTTTTTT
TRBV7-9	TRBD1	NA	TRBJ2-3	CASSRDRGWDTQYF	TGTGCCAGCAGCCGGGACAGGGGATGGGATACGCAGTATTTT
TRBV28	NA	NA	TRBJ1-1	CASTGESLGNTEAFF	TGTGCCAGCACCGGGGAGAGTCTCGGGAACACTGAAGCTTTCTTT
TRBV5-6	TRBD1	NA	TRBJ1-3	CASSLGGTGVGSGNTIYF	TGTGCCAGCAGCTTGGGGGGCACAGGGGTAGGCTCTGGAAACACCATATATTTT
TRBV6-5	TRBD2	NA	TRBJ2-7	CASSYALAGAYEQYF	TGTGCCAGCAGTTACGCCCTAGCGGGAGCCTACGAGCAGTACTTC
TRBV19	NA	NA	TRBJ2-6	CASSPGGLREGANVLTF	TGTGCCAGTAGCCCCGGGGGCCTAAGGGAGGGGGCCAACGTCCTGACTTTC
TRBV2	NA	NA	TRBJ2-7	CASSEGTFGSSYEQYF	TGTGCCAGCAGTGAAGGTACGTTTGGTTCTTCCTACGAGCAGTACTTC
TRBV4-1	NA	NA	TRBJ2-2	CASSQNTGELFF	TGCGCCAGCAGCCAAAACACCGGGGAGCTGTTTTTT
TRBV27	NA	NA	TRBJ2-6	CASSRGGGANVLTF	TGTGCCAGCAGTCGTGGGGGTGGGGCCAACGTCCTGACTTTC